One sample yielded the 3 T cell receptor beta chains listed below, sequenced in a study of Graves' ophthalmopathy and Graves' hyperthyroidism (dated by TCRdb to the late 2010s). The sequencer listed for this sample is Illumina HiSeq 2000. For repertoire sequencing, the TCR beta CDR3 regions were amplified from RNA transcripts. The first round was an RT-PCR using HTBI primers with the Qiagen OneStep RT-PCR kit, and this first round was followed by a second-round multiplex PCR, then size selection and purification. Using fastp at Q25 and MiXCR, TCRdb reprocessed the public reads and kept productive beta chains. Entries are consolidated by CDR3 protein sequence, retaining the most common genes and DNA. The sample records 40,000 to 50,000 distinct CDR3 sequences, under 55% of which are singletons. Roughly 20% of the sample comes from the top ten. What was sequenced was peripheral blood. The receptors stem from an adult man with Graves' ophthalmopathy.

The chain is built from TRBV4-3 and TRBJ1-6; D possibly corresponds to TRBD1 (5 bases). Germline V gene sequence: CDR1 LGHNA, CDR2 YSLEER. Trimming took off 1 base at V and 10 bases at J, with 14 bases between the two ends. The CDR3 contains 15 residues. Here the CDR3 reads CASSQGSGPESPLHF. Written as DNA, the CDR3 is TGCGCCAGCAGCCAAGGGTCAGGGCCAGAGTCACCCCTCCACTTT.

This clonotype was observed once. The J gene is TRBJ2-6, the V gene TRBV5-1; D is ambiguous. V lost 6 bases to trimming and J lost 4 bases, with 17 bases between them. The germline V gene has CDR1 SGHRS and CDR2 YFSETQ. The CDR3 contains 16 residues. Written as DNA, the CDR3 is TGCGCCAGCATCGGTGTCGGGCCCACCGGGGCCAACGTCCTGACTTTC. The encoded protein is CASIGVGPTGANVLTF. Together with reference TRBV5-1 and TRBJ2-6, the CDR3 gives the full variable domain: KAGVTQTPRYLIKTRGQQVTLSCSPISGHRSVSWYQQTPGQGLQFLFEYFSETQRNKGNFPGRFSGRQFSNSRSEMNVSTLELGDSALYLCASIGVGPTGANVLTFGAGSRLTVL.

The V call is TRBV7-8, the J call TRBJ2-3; 9 bases agree with TRBD2. V was pared by 2 bases and J by 11 bases, with 14 bases of the junction left unmatched. The CDR3 totals 16 residues. CDR1 is SGHVS, CDR2 FQNEAQ, per germline. The CDR3 loop is CASSLSVGLARNEQYF. The CDR3, as DNA: TGTGCCAGCAGCTTATCAGTGGGACTAGCAAGGAATGAGCAGTATTTT.